This T cell receptor (beta chain) was sequenced for a study of CD4+ T cells in melanoma. Study-wide results and limits: Diverse differentiation states were reported for melanoma neoantigen-specific CD4+ T cells. A reported correlation linked neoantigen-specific CD4+ T cells to CD8+, macrophage and B cell function.

Profiling relied on immunoSEQ multiplex PCR, and the TCRdb table lists in-frame clones only, not all of them. The table includes about 21,000 clones, about four fifths detected once. This clone was counted a single time. Its antigen remains unidentified. The germline V and J ends were trimmed by 2 bases and 4 bases, with 14 bases remaining between them. From germline, CDR1 is SGHTA and CDR2 FQGNSA. The CDR3 runs 15 residues. The V call is TRBV7-2, the J call TRBJ1-1; possible D gene TRBD1, 5 bases. The sample consisted of cells from a culture (not recorded whether cultured in vitro). The receptor was isolated from a human donor with melanoma. The DNA of the CDR3 is TGTGCCAGCAGCTTATTTGGGCCGGGGCTCACTGAAGCTTTCTTT. Encoded protein: CASSLFGPGLTEAFF.